The sequence of this T cell receptor (beta chain) was determined in a study of OX40 agonist ivuxolimab in advanced cancers. General study results and limits: CD8+ T cells (on average) carried more expanded clones than CD4+ T cells. Clonal expansion was seen in CD4+ and CD8+ blood T cells by week 6 at 0.1 to 3.0 mg/kg.

On this clone itself: As yet, its antigen is unknown.

The CDR3 runs to 13 residues. Trimming removed 6 bases at V and 6 bases at J, with 13 bases between. Germline lookup yields CDR1 LGHNT and CDR2 FRNRAP. Method: immunoSEQ multiplex PCR; TCRdb's copy keeps in-frame clones and lacks some. The data show about 71,000 clones, just under 95% seen once. The source material was CD4+ or CD8+ T cells sorted from blood, sampled in a trial of the OX40 agonist ivuxolimab. The chain combines TRBV12-5 with TRBJ2-3; D gene uncertain. The origin of this receptor is an adult with an advanced solid tumor such as melanoma, head and neck, liver or kidney cancer. The CDR3 DNA sequence: TGTGCTAGTGGCCCGGTGGGCCGGGATACGCAGTATTTT. It is translated as CASGPVGRDTQYF.